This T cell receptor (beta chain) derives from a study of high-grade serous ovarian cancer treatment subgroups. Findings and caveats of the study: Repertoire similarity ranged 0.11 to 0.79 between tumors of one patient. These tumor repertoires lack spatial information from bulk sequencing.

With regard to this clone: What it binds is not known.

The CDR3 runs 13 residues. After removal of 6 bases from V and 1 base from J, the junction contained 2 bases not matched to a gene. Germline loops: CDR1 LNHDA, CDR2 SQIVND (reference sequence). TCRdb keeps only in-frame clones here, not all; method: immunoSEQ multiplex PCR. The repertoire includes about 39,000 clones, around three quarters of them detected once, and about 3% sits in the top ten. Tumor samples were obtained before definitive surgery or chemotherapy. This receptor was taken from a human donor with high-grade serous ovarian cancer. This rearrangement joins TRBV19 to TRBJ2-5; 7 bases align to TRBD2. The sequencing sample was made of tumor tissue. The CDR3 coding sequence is TGTGCCAGTAGGGCTAGCGGCCAAGAGACCCAGTACTTC. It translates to CASRASGQETQYF. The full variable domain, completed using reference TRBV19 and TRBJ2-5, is DGGITQSPKYLFRKEGQNVTLSCEQNLNHDAMYWYRQDPGQGLRLIYYSQIVNDFQKGDIAEGYSVSREKKESFPLTVTSAQKNPTAFYLCASRASGQETQYFGPGTRLLVL.